This T cell receptor beta chain was recorded in a study of OX40 agonist ivuxolimab in advanced cancers. The CDR3 has 16 amino acids. V was trimmed by 4 bases and J by 1 base, leaving 17 bases between them. The germline V gene has CDR1 SGHRS and CDR2 YFSETQ. Assay: immunoSEQ multiplex PCR; the TCRdb copy retains only in-frame clones and omits some. The sample lists tens of thousands of clones; around 87% were seen once. The sequenced sample was CD4+ or CD8+ T cells sorted from blood, obtained in a trial of the OX40 agonist ivuxolimab. The rearrangement joins TRBV5-1 to TRBJ2-5; weak D call: TRBD1 (6 bases). The sequence derives from an adult with an advanced solid tumor such as melanoma, head and neck, liver or kidney cancer. Written as DNA, the CDR3 is TGCGCCAGCAGCAATGGACAGAGGACGCTCCAAGAGACCCAGTACTTC. Protein product: CASSNGQRTLQETQYF.